The source of this T cell receptor beta chain is a study of T cells in Graves' hyperthyroidism and ophthalmopathy. This clonotype was counted only a few times. The antigen is unknown. Diagnostic decisions used clinical symptoms, serum thyroxine and TRAb, thyroid ultrasound and orbital computed tomography. The TCR beta CDR3 regions underwent amplification using RNA transcripts as the source. The study used the HTBI primer set for a first-round RT-PCR of the TCR CDR3. TCRdb independently ran MiXCR on the multiplex PCR reads; one entry per CDR3 protein. The sample shows some 530,000 distinct CDR3 sequences, roughly 23% of them seen only once. Findings and limits, study-wide: Peripheral blood also featured most of the thyroid clonotypes expanded above 0.001. The model predicted ophthalmopathy a median roughly 6.5 months before onset. Ophthalmopathy and stable hyperthyroidism were told apart by a 13 V-J model.

Sequencing was carried out using blood. This sequence originates from a woman between 65 and 79 years old with Graves' ophthalmopathy.

The CDR3 loop reads CASTPGSLQETQYF. The CDR3 bases are TGTGCCAGCACCCCAGGTAGCTTACAAGAGACCCAGTACTTC. V gene TRBV11-2 combines with J gene TRBJ2-5; D unclear. V was pared by 7 bases and J by 2 bases, with 14 bases between. CDR3 length equals 14 residues. Per the germline V gene, CDR1 is SGHAT and CDR2 is FQNNGV.